This is a list of T cell receptor beta chains from one sample in a study of blood T cell repertoires in COVID-19. Repertoires were generated with immunoSEQ multiplex PCR, while TCRdb's copy carries only in-frame clones and drops some. The sample includes about 120,000 clones, roughly 87% of them seen just once. Sequenced input: peripheral blood. The source is an elderly man with acute or convalescent COVID-19. Both conserved end residues are part of each CDR3. The order of the fields is clone size, V gene, J gene, D gene, CDR3 protein, CDR3 DNA. A D gene is named only where the DNA matches it firmly. Size is omitted from some rows. Given values are once, few, many or a class for expanded clones.

clone_size: .
v_call: TRBV11-1
j_call: TRBJ1-1
d_call: .
cdr3_aa: CASSLGRATEAFF
cdr3_nt: TGTGCCAGCAGCTTAGGCAGGGCCACTGAAGCTTTCTTT

clone_size: .
v_call: TRBV28
j_call: TRBJ1-1
d_call: .
cdr3_aa: CASSLSVQGTEAFF
cdr3_nt: TGTGCCAGCAGTTTATCCGTTCAGGGGACTGAAGCTTTCTTT

clone_size: .
v_call: TRBV4-3
j_call: TRBJ2-7
d_call: TRBD1
cdr3_aa: CASSQRIPGQTSYEQYF
cdr3_nt: TGCGCCAGCAGCCAAAGAATACCGGGACAGACCTCCTACGAGCAGTACTTC

clone_size: few
v_call: TRBV7-8
j_call: TRBJ1-5
d_call: .
cdr3_aa: CASSSEQGMKPQHF
cdr3_nt: TGTGCCAGCAGCTCGGAACAGGGTATGAAGCCCCAGCATTTT

clone_size: .
v_call: TRBV4-1
j_call: TRBJ2-3
d_call: TRBD1
cdr3_aa: CASSRTGGQTDTQYF
cdr3_nt: TGCGCCAGCAGCCGTACAGGGGGACAAACAGATACGCAGTATTTT

clone_size: .
v_call: TRBV2
j_call: TRBJ1-3
d_call: .
cdr3_aa: CASRGVISGNTIYF
cdr3_nt: TGTGCCAGCAGAGGGGTGATCTCTGGAAACACCATATATTTT

clone_size: .
v_call: TRBV10-3
j_call: TRBJ2-5
d_call: .
cdr3_aa: CAISGGPRETQYF
cdr3_nt: TGTGCCATCTCCGGCGGGCCGCGGGAGACCCAGTACTTC

clone_size: .
v_call: TRBV5-6
j_call: TRBJ1-3
d_call: .
cdr3_aa: CASSLESGNTIYF
cdr3_nt: TGTGCCAGCAGCTTAGAGTCTGGAAACACCATATATTTT

clone_size: .
v_call: TRBV4-3
j_call: TRBJ2-3
d_call: TRBD2
cdr3_aa: CASSQAGGPPCGTDTQYF
cdr3_nt: TGCGCCAGCAGCCAAGCGGGAGGGCCGCCCTGCGGCACAGATACGCAGTATTTT

clone_size: .
v_call: TRBV28
j_call: TRBJ1-3
d_call: .
cdr3_aa: CASCRGDNSGNTIYF
cdr3_nt: TGTGCCAGTTGCCGCGGGGATAACTCTGGAAACACCATATATTTT

clone_size: .
v_call: TRBV19
j_call: TRBJ1-5
d_call: .
cdr3_aa: CASSIRGGRQPQHF
cdr3_nt: TGTGCCAGTAGTATTCGGGGGGGCCGGCAGCCCCAGCATTTT

clone_size: once
v_call: TRBV18
j_call: TRBJ2-3
d_call: .
cdr3_aa: CASSPPRGRITDTQYF
cdr3_nt: TGTGCCAGCTCACCACCTCGCGGGCGTATCACAGATACGCAGTATTTT

clone_size: .
v_call: TRBV7-2
j_call: TRBJ2-7
d_call: TRBD2
cdr3_aa: CASSSRGGYYEQYF
cdr3_nt: TGTGCCAGCAGCTCCCGGGGGGGGTACTACGAGCAGTACTTC

clone_size: .
v_call: TRBV3-1/TRBV3-2
j_call: TRBJ1-6
d_call: .
cdr3_aa: CASSQVMGVGSYNSPLHF
cdr3_nt: TGTGCCAGCAGCCAAGTCATGGGCGTCGGCTCCTATAATTCACCCCTCCACTTT

clone_size: .
v_call: TRBV29-1
j_call: TRBJ2-1
d_call: TRBD2
cdr3_aa: CSVEGRTSGDYNEQFF
cdr3_nt: TGCAGCGTTGAGGGTAGGACTAGCGGGGACTACAATGAGCAGTTCTTC

clone_size: .
v_call: TRBV5-1
j_call: TRBJ2-5
d_call: TRBD1
cdr3_aa: CASSLGQGDQETQYF
cdr3_nt: TGCGCCAGCAGCTTGGGACAGGGGGACCAAGAGACCCAGTACTTC

clone_size: .
v_call: TRBV7-2
j_call: TRBJ2-7
d_call: TRBD2
cdr3_aa: CASSLQAGGTWEQYF
cdr3_nt: TGTGCCAGCAGCCTACAAGCGGGAGGGACGTGGGAGCAGTACTTC

clone_size: .
v_call: TRBV11-2
j_call: TRBJ1-2
d_call: .
cdr3_aa: CASTRVEGGYTF
cdr3_nt: TGTGCCAGCACCCGGGTAGAGGGTGGCTACACCTTC

clone_size: .
v_call: TRBV7-2
j_call: TRBJ2-1
d_call: TRBD2
cdr3_aa: CASSPSGSYNEQFF
cdr3_nt: TGTGCCAGCAGCCCTAGCGGCTCCTACAATGAGCAGTTCTTC

clone_size: few
v_call: TRBV5-4
j_call: TRBJ2-7
d_call: .
cdr3_aa: CASSLKSQSSYEQYF
cdr3_nt: TGTGCCAGCAGCTTGAAAAGCCAAAGCTCCTACGAGCAGTACTTC